These T cell receptor beta chains were read from a single sample in a study of T cells in Graves' hyperthyroidism and ophthalmopathy. Using its own MiXCR run on the multiplex PCR reads, TCRdb lists one record per CDR3 protein. The repertoire holds 300,000 to 450,000 distinct CDR3 sequences, with 15% to 18% as singletons. The sample comprised blood. These TCRs come from a woman younger than 30 with Graves' hyperthyroidism that later progressed to Graves' ophthalmopathy. Both conserved end residues are part of each CDR3. The D gene is left open where the match is weak. Not all rows give a size; the values are once, few, many and, for expanded clones, a class.

TRBV6-9	TRBJ2-1	-	-	TGTGCCAGCAGTTTAAATCCTACTACCGAAGACAATGAGCAGTTCTTC	CASSLNPTTEDNEQFF
TRBV20-1	TRBJ2-7	-	many	TGCAGTGCTTCCGGGGCCGCGGGGGAGCAGTACTTC	CSASGAAGEQYF
TRBV28	TRBJ2-7	-	many	TGTGCCAGCAGTATCGGACGGGAAACCTACGAGCAGTACTTC	CASSIGRETYEQYF
TRBV6-2/TRBV6-3	TRBJ2-7	-	few	TGTGCCAGCAGTTACATAGGACTCTTGTACGAGCAGTACTTC	CASSYIGLLYEQYF
TRBV5-1	TRBJ1-6	TRBD1	few	TGCGCCAGCAGCTTGGAGGGACAGGGCAATTCACCCCTCCACTTT	CASSLEGQGNSPLHF
TRBV7-2	TRBJ2-1	TRBD2	-	TGTGCCAGCTGGACCGGGACTAGCGGATCTAATGAGCAGTTCTTC	CASWTGTSGSNEQFF
TRBV14	TRBJ1-2	TRBD1	-	TGTGCCAGCAGCCGCCGGACAGGCGGTGGCTACACCTTC	CASSRRTGGGYTF
TRBV6-2/TRBV6-3	TRBJ2-7	-	many	TGTGCCAGCCGGAAGGAGGGGGGAAGATACGAGCAGTACTTC	CASRKEGGRYEQYF
TRBV4-1	TRBJ2-7	TRBD2	-	TGCGCCAGCAGCCAATTACTAGCGGGAGGCTACGAGCAGTACTTC	CASSQLLAGGYEQYF
TRBV7-3	TRBJ2-6	-	-	TGTGCCAGCAAAAGTCACTCTGGGGCCAACGTCCTGACTTTC	CASKSHSGANVLTF
TRBV19	TRBJ1-2	-	few	TGTGCCAGTAGTGTTTGGACAGTTACTAACTATGGCTACACCTTC	CASSVWTVTNYGYTF
TRBV3-1	TRBJ2-5	-	many	TGTGCCAGCAGCCAAGGGGGGATCGTCCAAGAGACCCAGTACTTC	CASSQGGIVQETQYF
TRBV20-1	TRBJ2-1	-	many	TGCAGTGCTAGATCCCGGGACCCGGGAAGGTACAATGAGCAGTTCTTC	CSARSRDPGRYNEQFF
TRBV11-3	TRBJ2-5	TRBD2	many	TGTGCCAGCAGCCGATTACGGTCTCCAGGGACCCTCCACAGCGGGGAGTACTTC	CASSRLRSPGTLHSGEYF
TRBV2	TRBJ2-7	TRBD1	-	TGTGCCAGAGACTCGGGACAGGAAGTTAACGAGCAGTACTTC	CARDSGQEVNEQYF
TRBV29-1	TRBJ2-2	TRBD1	-	TGCAGCGTTAGGAGACAGGGGGGTCCCGGGGAGCTGTTTTTT	CSVRRQGGPGELFF
TRBV7-3	TRBJ1-4	-	many	TGTGCCAGCAGCTTGGAACCGGCTAATGAAAAACTGTTTTTT	CASSLEPANEKLFF
TRBV2	TRBJ2-5	-	-	TGTGCCAGCAGTGAAGCGTGGGCCTCTCAAGAGACCCAGTACTTC	CASSEAWASQETQYF
TRBV27	TRBJ2-7	TRBD1	-	TGTGCCAGCAGTCCGCGGACAGGGATAGTCGAGCAGTACTTC	CASSPRTGIVEQYF
TRBV5-1	TRBJ2-1	TRBD2	many	TGCGCCACCTCCCCAGCCCTAGGACTAGCGGGGTACAATGAGCAGTTCTTC	CATSPALGLAGYNEQFF
TRBV18	TRBJ1-1	-	many	TGTGCCAGCTCACCCCGGGCGAACACTGAAGCTTTCTTT	CASSPRANTEAFF
TRBV2	TRBJ1-1	-	many	TGTGCCAGCAGTGAACCCCGGACAGTGAACACTGAAGCTTTCTTT	CASSEPRTVNTEAFF
TRBV20-1	TRBJ2-1	-	many	TGCAGTGCTAGAGATCCTGCGGGGACAAACAATGAGCAGTTCTTC	CSARDPAGTNNEQFF
TRBV6-2/TRBV6-3	TRBJ2-7	TRBD2	-	TGTGCCAGCAGATATGGGGGGGACGAGCAGTACTTC	CASRYGGDEQYF
TRBV20-1	TRBJ2-7	TRBD2	many	TGCAGTGCCGACCCCCTAGCGGGAGTTGGCGAGCAGTACTTC	CSADPLAGVGEQYF
TRBV12-3/TRBV12-4	TRBJ1-1	TRBD1	many	TGTGCCAGTATGACAGGGGGCCGATCTGAAGCTTTCTTT	CASMTGGRSEAFF
TRBV6-2/TRBV6-3	TRBJ1-2	-	many	TGTGCCAGCAGTCGCGGGAAACGTACAGTCGGCTACACCTTC	CASSRGKRTVGYTF
TRBV12-3/TRBV12-4	TRBJ2-7	-	many	TGTGCCAGCAGTTTGGGGGCACGCTACGAGCAGTACTTC	CASSLGARYEQYF
TRBV12-3/TRBV12-4	TRBJ2-2	TRBD1	many	TGTGCCAGCAGTACCTGGACAGGGGCGAACACCGGGGAGCTGTTTTTT	CASSTWTGANTGELFF
TRBV20-1	TRBJ1-4	-	-	TGCAGTGCTAGAGATCTGGCCGGTGCTAATGAAAAACTGTTTTTT	CSARDLAGANEKLFF
TRBV7-8	TRBJ2-3	-	many	TGTGCCAGCAGCTTAGTGAGAAATACGCAGTATTTT	CASSLVRNTQYF
TRBV5-1	TRBJ2-3	TRBD2	-	TGCGCCAGCAGACGTGGGCTAGCGGGAGGAGACACAGATACGCAGTATTTT	CASRRGLAGGDTDTQYF
TRBV7-9	TRBJ2-2	-	few	TGTGCCAGCAGTAGAGCCGGGACTTCCCACACCGGGGAGCTGTTTTTT	CASSRAGTSHTGELFF
TRBV27	TRBJ2-3	TRBD2	many	TGTGCCGTCGGGGGGTCTAGCACAGATACGCAGTATTTT	CAVGGSSTDTQYF
TRBV6-5	TRBJ2-1	-	many	TGTGCCAGCAGTTACTCGAGGTCGTATGAGCAGTTCTTC	CASSYSRSYEQFF
TRBV6-1	TRBJ1-6	TRBD1	-	TGTGCCAGCAGACCCCGGACAGGGAATAATTCACCCCTCCGCTTT	CASRPRTGNNSPLRF
TRBV7-3	TRBJ2-7	TRBD2	many	TGTGCCAGCAGCTTACGACTAGCGGACTCCTACGAGCAGTACTTC	CASSLRLADSYEQYF
TRBV27	TRBJ2-2	-	few	TGTGCCAGCAGTTTATGGCTAGCGTCCGGGGAGCTGTTTTTT	CASSLWLASGELFF
TRBV6-2/TRBV6-3	TRBJ1-5	TRBD1	few	TGTGCCAGCGGGGTTATTGGGACAGGGCTACAGCCCCAGCATTTT	CASGVIGTGLQPQHF
TRBV5-1	TRBJ2-7	-	many	TGCGCCAGCAGCTTGGTTCAGTCCTACGAGCAGTACTTC	CASSLVQSYEQYF
TRBV20-1	TRBJ2-4	TRBD2	few	TGCAGTGCTAGAGATGCGGCGGGAGTGGACAAAAACATTCAGTACTTC	CSARDAAGVDKNIQYF
TRBV4-2	TRBJ2-7	-	-	TGTGCCAGCAGCCAAAGCCTCCAGCGACCCTCCTACGAGCAGTACTTC	CASSQSLQRPSYEQYF
TRBV6-1	TRBJ1-5	-	many	TGTGCCAGCAGTGAAGTGGCAGGGGGCAATCAGCCCCAGCATTTT	CASSEVAGGNQPQHF
TRBV6-5	TRBJ1-1	-	-	TGTGCCAGCAGTTACTCAGGGGGGAACATGAACACTGAAGCTTTCTTT	CASSYSGGNMNTEAFF
TRBV5-1	TRBJ2-3	TRBD2	-	TGCGCCAGCAGCTTCGGTACTAGCGGGAGCAGCGATACGCAGTATTTT	CASSFGTSGSSDTQYF
TRBV30	TRBJ2-1	TRBD1	many	TGTGCCTGGAGTGGGACAGGGTCCTACAATGAGCAGTTCTTC	CAWSGTGSYNEQFF
TRBV27	TRBJ2-5	TRBD2	few	TGTGCCAGCAATTTCCTAGCGGGGTCCCAAGAGACCCAGTACTTC	CASNFLAGSQETQYF
TRBV3-1	TRBJ2-7	-	-	TGTGCCAGCAGCCAAGACTTCCGGTCCGAGCAGTACTTC	CASSQDFRSEQYF
TRBV27	TRBJ1-5	TRBD1	many	TGTGCCAGCAGTTTATTCGGACAGGGTGGTCAGCCCCAGCATTTT	CASSLFGQGGQPQHF
TRBV28	TRBJ1-2	TRBD1	many	TGTGCCAGCAGGTCCGGGACAGGGATCGGTGGCTACACCTTC	CASRSGTGIGGYTF
TRBV7-9	TRBJ2-1	TRBD1	few	TGTGCCAGCAGCTCAGGGACAGTCCGAAGCTCCTACAATGAGCAGTTCTTC	CASSSGTVRSSYNEQFF
TRBV5-6	TRBJ1-5	TRBD1	once	TGTGGCAGCAGCTTGGGGGGACAGGGAAGGAATCAGCCCCAGCATTTT	CGSSLGGQGRNQPQHF
TRBV2	TRBJ2-3	-	many	TGTGCCAGCTCCCAGGGGGGGGCAGATACGCAGTATTTT	CASSQGGADTQYF
TRBV3-1	TRBJ1-1	-	many	TGTGCCAGCAGTCTTCCTGACCCGAACACTGAAGCTTTCTTT	CASSLPDPNTEAFF
TRBV16	TRBJ2-1	TRBD2	few	TGTGCCAGCAGCCTAACGCCGGGAGGGTTGGGATACAATGAGCAGTTCTTC	CASSLTPGGLGYNEQFF